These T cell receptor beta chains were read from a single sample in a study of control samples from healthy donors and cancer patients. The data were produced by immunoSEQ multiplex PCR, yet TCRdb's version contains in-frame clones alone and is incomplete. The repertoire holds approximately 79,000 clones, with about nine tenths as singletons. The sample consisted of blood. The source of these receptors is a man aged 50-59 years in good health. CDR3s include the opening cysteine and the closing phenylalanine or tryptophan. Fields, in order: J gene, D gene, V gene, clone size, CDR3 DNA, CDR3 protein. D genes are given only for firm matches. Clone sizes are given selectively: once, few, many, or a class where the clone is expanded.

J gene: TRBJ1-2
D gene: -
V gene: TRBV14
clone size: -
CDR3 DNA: TGTGCCAGCAGCCAGGGACGCTATGGCTACACCTTC
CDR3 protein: CASSQGRYGYTF

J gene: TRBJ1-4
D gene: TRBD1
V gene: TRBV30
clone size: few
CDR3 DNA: TGTGCCTGGAGTGTCGGGCAGGGGGGTAATGAAAAACTGTTTTTT
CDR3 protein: CAWSVGQGGNEKLFF

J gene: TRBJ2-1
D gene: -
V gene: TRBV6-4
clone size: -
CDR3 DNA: TGTGCCAGCAGTGACGACGGGGCGATCAATGAGCAGTTCTTC
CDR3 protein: CASSDDGAINEQFF

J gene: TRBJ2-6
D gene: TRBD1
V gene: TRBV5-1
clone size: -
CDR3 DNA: TGCGCCAGCGAAACAGGGGCTGGGGCCAACGTCCTGACTTTC
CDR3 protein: CASETGAGANVLTF

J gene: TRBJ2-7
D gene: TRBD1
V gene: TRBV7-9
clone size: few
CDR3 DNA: TGTGCCAGCAGCCTTCAGGGACAGTCCTACGAGCAGTACTTC
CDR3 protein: CASSLQGQSYEQYF

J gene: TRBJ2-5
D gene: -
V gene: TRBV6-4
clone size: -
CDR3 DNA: TGTGCCTCCCGAGGGGGGCCCCAAGAGACCCAGTACTTC
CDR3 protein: CASRGGPQETQYF

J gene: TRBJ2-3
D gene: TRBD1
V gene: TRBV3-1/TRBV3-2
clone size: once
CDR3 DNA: TGTGCCAGCAGCCACAGACAGGGTAGCACAGATACGCAGTATTTT
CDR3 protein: CASSHRQGSTDTQYF

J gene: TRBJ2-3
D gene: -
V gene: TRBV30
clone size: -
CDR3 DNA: TGTGCCTGGAGTCAAAAGATTACAGATACGCAGTATTTT
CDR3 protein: CAWSQKITDTQYF

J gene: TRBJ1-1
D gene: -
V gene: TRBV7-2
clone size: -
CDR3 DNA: TGTGCCAGCAGCCTCCAGAATCTGGGGACTGAAGCTTTCTTT
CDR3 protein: CASSLQNLGTEAFF

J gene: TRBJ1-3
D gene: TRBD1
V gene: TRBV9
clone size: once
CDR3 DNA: TGTGCCAGCAGCCCCCTGGAGGGGGCGAGGGGAAACACCATATATTTT
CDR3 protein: CASSPLEGARGNTIYF

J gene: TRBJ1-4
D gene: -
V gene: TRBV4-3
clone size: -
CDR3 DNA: TGCGCCAGCAGCCCCCATGATGGTTTTAATGAAAAACTGTTTTTT
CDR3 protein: CASSPHDGFNEKLFF

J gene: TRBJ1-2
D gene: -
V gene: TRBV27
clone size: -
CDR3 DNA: TGTGCCAGCAGTTTGGTTGGAGCAGGCGACTATGGCTACACCTTC
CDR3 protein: CASSLVGAGDYGYTF

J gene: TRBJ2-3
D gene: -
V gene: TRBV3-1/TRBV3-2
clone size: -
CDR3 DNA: TGTGCCAGCAGCCAAGAAAGGCGGCGGAGCACAGATACGCAGTATTTT
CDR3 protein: CASSQERRRSTDTQYF

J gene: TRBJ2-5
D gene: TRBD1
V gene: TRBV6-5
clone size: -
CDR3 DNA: TGTGCCAGCAGTTACGCACAGGGGGGCGAAGAGACCCAGTACTTC
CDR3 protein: CASSYAQGGEETQYF

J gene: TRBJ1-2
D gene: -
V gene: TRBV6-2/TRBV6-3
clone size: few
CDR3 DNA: TGTGCCAGCAGTCTGGACGGGCTTAGGGGCTACACCTTC
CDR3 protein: CASSLDGLRGYTF

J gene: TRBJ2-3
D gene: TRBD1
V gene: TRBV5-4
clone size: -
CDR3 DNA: TGTGCCAGCAGCTGGGGACAGGGGCGGACTAGCACAGATACGCAGTATTTT
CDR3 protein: CASSWGQGRTSTDTQYF

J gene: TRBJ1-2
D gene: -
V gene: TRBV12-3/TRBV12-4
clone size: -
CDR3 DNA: TGTGCCAGCCGCGGAATCCAGGGCCCACTCACCTTC
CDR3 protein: CASRGIQGPLTF

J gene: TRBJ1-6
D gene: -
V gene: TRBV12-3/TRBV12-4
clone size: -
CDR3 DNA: TGTGCCAGCAGTTCCACAGGTCCTCTCCACTTT
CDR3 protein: CASSSTGPLHF

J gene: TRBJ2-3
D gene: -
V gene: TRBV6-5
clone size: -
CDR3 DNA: TGTGCCAGCAGTTACTCGGCAGGAGGCACAGATACGCAGTATTTT
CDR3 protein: CASSYSAGGTDTQYF

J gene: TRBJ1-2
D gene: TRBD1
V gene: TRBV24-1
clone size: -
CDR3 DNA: TGTGCCACCAGTGATTCGCAGGGGGTAGCTAACTATGGCTACACCTTC
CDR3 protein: CATSDSQGVANYGYTF

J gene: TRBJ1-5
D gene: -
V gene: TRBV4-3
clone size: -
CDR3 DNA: TGCGCCAGCAGCCCTCGGGAGGATAGCAATCAGCCCCAGCATTTT
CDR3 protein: CASSPREDSNQPQHF

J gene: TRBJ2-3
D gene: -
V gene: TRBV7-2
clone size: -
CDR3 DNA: TGTGCCAGCAGCCCAACCGGGTCCTTTACGCAGTATTTT
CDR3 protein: CASSPTGSFTQYF

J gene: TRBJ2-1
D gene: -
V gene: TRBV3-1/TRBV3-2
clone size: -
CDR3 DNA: TGTGCCAGCAGCCAGGACAGAGACAATGAGCAGTTCTTC
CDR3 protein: CASSQDRDNEQFF

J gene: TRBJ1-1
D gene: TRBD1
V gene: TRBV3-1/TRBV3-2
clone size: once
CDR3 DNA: TGTGCCAGCAGCCAAACTACAGGAGACAGGGTAGCTTTCTTT
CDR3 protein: CASSQTTGDRVAFF

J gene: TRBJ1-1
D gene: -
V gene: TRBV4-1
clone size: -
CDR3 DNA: TGCGCCAGCAGCCAAGATCGGCGGGCCACTGAAGCTTTCTTT
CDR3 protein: CASSQDRRATEAFF

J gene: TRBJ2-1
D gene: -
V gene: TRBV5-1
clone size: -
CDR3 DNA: TGCGCCAGCAGCTTGGCCTCATTATCAGGGGTACCCTACAATGAGCAGTTCTTC
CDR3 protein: CASSLASLSGVPYNEQFF

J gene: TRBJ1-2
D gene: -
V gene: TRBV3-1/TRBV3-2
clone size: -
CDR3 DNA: TGTGCCAGCAGCCAGGGGGATGGCGGCTACACCTTC
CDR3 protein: CASSQGDGGYTF

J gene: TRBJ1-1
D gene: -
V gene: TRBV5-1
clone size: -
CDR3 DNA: TGCGCCAGCAGCTTGGCCAGGGGAGAAGCTTTCTTT
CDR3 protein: CASSLARGEAFF

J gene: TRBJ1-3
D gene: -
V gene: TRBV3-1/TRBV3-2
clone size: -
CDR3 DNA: TGTGCCAGCAGCCAGGGTGAGCCTGGAAACACCATATATTTT
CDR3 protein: CASSQGEPGNTIYF

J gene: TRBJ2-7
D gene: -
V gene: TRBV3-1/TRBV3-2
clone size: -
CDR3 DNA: TGTGCCAGCAGCCCAGGGTATTACGAGCAGTACTTC
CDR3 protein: CASSPGYYEQYF

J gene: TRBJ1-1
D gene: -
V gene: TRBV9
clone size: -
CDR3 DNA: TGTGCCAGCAGCGTAGTCGAGGGGAGAGGCGCTGAAGCTTTCTTT
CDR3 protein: CASSVVEGRGAEAFF

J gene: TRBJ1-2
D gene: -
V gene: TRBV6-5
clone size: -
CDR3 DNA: TGTGCCAGCAGACGGGGAGGGATGTATGGCTACACCTTC
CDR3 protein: CASRRGGMYGYTF

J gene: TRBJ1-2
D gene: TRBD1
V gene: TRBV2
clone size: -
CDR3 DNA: TGTGCCAGCAGGTTTACAGGGGGTTCTTATGGCTACACCTTC
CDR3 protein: CASRFTGGSYGYTF

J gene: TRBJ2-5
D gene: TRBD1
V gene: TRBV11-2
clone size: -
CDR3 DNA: TGTGCCAGCAGCTTCGGACAGGGGGTACGGGAGACCCAGTACTTC
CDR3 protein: CASSFGQGVRETQYF

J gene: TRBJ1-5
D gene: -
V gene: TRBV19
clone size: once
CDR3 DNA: TGTGCCAGTACCCAAGGGGGGTGGGGTTGGAGCAATCAGCCCCAGCATTTT
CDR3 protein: CASTQGGWGWSNQPQHF

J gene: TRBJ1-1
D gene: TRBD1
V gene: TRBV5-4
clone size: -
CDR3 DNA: TGTGCCAGCAGCCTAGACTACAGGGGCTCCGCTGAAGCTTTCTTT
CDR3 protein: CASSLDYRGSAEAFF

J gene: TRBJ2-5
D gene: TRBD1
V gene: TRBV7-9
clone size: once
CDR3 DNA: TGTGCCAGCAGCCCGTCGGACAGGGATAGAGAGACCCAGTACTTC
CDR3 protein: CASSPSDRDRETQYF

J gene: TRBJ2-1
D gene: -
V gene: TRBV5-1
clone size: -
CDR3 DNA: TGCGCCAGCAGCTCCGACGGCAGCTCCTACAATGAGCAGTTCTTC
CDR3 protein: CASSSDGSSYNEQFF

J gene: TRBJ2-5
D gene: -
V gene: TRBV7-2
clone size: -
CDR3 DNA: TGTGCCAGTGGTTACGGGGAGACCCAGTACTTC
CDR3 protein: CASGYGETQYF

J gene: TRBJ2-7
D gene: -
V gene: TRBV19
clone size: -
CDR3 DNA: TGTGCCAGTAGTAGCGGACTCACCTACGAGCAGTACTTC
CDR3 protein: CASSSGLTYEQYF

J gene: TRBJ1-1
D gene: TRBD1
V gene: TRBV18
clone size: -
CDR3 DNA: TGTGCCAGCTCCCCCGGGACAGGGGGCCCACGGTACACTGAAGCTTTCTTT
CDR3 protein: CASSPGTGGPRYTEAFF

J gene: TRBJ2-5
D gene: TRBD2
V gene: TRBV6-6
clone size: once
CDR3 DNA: TGTGCCAGCAGACCGGGACTAGGTGTGGAGACCCAGTACTTC
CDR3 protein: CASRPGLGVETQYF

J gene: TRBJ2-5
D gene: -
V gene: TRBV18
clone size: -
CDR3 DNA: TGTGCCAGCTCACCTCCCAGCCAAGAGACCCAGTACTTC
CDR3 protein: CASSPPSQETQYF

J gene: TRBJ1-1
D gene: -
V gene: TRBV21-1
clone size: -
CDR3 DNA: TGTGCCAGCAGCCACAGGGTGGGACAGGGGATGGCTGAAGCTTTCTTT
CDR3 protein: CASSHRVGQGMAEAFF

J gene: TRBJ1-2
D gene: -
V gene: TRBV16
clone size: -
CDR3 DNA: TGTGCCAGCAGCCAATCAACCTTGGGGAACTATGGCTACACCTTC
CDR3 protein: CASSQSTLGNYGYTF

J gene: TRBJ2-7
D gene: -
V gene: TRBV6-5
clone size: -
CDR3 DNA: TGTGCCAGCGGACCCGGGAGAAAATGGGAGCAGTACTTC
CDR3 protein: CASGPGRKWEQYF

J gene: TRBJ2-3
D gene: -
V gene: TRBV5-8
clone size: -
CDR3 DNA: TGTGCCAGCAGCTTGTACACAGATACGCAGTATTTT
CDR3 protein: CASSLYTDTQYF

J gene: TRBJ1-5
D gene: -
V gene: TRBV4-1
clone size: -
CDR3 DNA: TGCGCCAGCAGCCTCTACAGGGAAGGGCAGCCCCAGCATTTT
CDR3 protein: CASSLYREGQPQHF

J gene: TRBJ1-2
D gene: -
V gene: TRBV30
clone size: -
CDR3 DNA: TGTGCCTGGACAGAAGTCTCTCCTTATGGCTACACCTTC
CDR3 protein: CAWTEVSPYGYTF

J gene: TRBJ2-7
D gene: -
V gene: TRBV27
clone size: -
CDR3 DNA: TGTGCCAGCAGTCCATCACAGGGATTGTACGAGCAGTACTTC
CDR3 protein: CASSPSQGLYEQYF

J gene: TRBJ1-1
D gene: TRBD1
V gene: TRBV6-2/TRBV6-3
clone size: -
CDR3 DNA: TGTGCCAGCAGTTATGTCGTGGGACAGGGTTTCACTGAAGCTTTCTTT
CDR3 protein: CASSYVVGQGFTEAFF

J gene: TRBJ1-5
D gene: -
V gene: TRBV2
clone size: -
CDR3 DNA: TGTGCCAGCAGTGAATTCAGAAACAATCAGCCCCAGCATTTT
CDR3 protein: CASSEFRNNQPQHF